Many counts were recorded for the clone carrying this TCR beta chain. What it recognizes is unknown. TCRdb recomputed calls from the PCR reads with MiXCR, one row per CDR3 protein. The sample yields under 600,000 distinct CDR3 sequences, roughly 24% seen once. The CDR3 length is 15 residues. V was clipped by 6 bases and J by 3 bases; unmatched bases: 6. CDR1 SGHTS and CDR2 YDEGEE come from the germline V gene. These data come from a study of molecular identifiers for immune sequencing clone quantification. Study-level results: It was shown that clones above 20 RNA copies held over 99% of effector molecules, but under 1% in naive cells.

Sorted cells numbering about 20,000 to 1,100,000, with 10%, 30% or 50% RNA, yielded the naive CD8 libraries. V gene TRBV5-8 combines with J gene TRBJ2-6, with TRBD2 identical over 7 bases. The sequence derives from a human donor in good health. Some libraries in this study had Jurkat cell RNA spiked in. The sequenced sample consisted of naive CD8+ T cells from blood, with Jurkat cell RNA spiked in. Subset reported: FACS-sorted CD8+CD4-CCR7+CD45RA+ naive T cells. CDR3 nucleotide sequence: TGTGCCAGCAAACTAGCGTTCTTTGGGGCCAACGTCCTGACTTTC. Translation: CASKLAFFGANVLTF.